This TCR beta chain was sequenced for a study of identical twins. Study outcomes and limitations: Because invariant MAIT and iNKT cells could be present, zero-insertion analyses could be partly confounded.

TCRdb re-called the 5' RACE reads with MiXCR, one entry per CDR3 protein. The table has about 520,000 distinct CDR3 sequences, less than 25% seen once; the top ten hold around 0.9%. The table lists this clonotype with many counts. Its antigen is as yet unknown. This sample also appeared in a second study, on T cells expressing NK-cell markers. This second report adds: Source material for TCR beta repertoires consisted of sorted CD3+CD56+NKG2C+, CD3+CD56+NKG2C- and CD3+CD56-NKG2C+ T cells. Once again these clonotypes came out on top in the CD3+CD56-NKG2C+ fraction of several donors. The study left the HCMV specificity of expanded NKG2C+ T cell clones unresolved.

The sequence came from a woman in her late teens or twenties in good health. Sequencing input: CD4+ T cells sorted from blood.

The CDR3 reads CSADPYNEQFF. The CDR3 coding sequence is TGCAGCGCGGACCCCTACAATGAGCAGTTCTTC. This chain connects TRBV29-1 to TRBJ2-1; D gene unclear. This CDR3 has 11 residues. Trimming removed 7 bases from V and 2 bases from J, with 6 bases in between. Germline values: CDR1 SQVTM, CDR2 ANQGSEA.